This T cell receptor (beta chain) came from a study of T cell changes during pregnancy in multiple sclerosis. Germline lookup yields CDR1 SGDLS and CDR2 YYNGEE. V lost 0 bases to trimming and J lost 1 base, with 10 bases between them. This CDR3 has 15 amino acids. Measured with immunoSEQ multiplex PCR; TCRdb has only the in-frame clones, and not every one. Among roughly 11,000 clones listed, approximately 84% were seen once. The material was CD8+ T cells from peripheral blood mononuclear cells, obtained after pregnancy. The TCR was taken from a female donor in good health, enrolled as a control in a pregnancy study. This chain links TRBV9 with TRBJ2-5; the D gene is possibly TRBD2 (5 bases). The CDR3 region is CASSVVGGPQETQYF. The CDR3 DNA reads TGTGCCAGCAGCGTAGTTGGCGGGCCCCAAGAGACCCAGTACTTC.